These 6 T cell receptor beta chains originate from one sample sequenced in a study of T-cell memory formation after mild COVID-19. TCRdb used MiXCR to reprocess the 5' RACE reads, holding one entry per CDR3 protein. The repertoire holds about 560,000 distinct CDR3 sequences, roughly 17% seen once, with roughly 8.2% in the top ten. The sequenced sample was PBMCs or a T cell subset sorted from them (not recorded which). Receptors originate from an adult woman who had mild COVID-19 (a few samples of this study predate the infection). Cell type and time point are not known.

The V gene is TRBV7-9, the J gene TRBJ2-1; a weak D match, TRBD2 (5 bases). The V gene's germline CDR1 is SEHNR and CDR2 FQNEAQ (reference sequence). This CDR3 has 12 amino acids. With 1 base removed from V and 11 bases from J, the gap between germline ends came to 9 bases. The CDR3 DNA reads TGTGCCAGCAGCTTAGGGGCGGGTAAGCAGTTCTTC. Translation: CASSLGAGKQFF. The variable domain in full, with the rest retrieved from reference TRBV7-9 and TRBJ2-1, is DTGVSQNPRHKITKRGQNVTFRCDPISEHNRLYWYRQTLGQGPEFLTYFQNEAQLEKSRLLSDRFSAERPKGSFSTLEIQRTEQGDSAMYLCASSLGAGKQFFGPGTRLTVL.

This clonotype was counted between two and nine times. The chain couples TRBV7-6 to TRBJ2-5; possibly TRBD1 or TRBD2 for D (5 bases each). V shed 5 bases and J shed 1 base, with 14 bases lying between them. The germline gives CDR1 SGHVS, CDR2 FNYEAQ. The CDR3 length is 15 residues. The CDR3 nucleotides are TGTGCCAGCAGCCGACCGGGGACCAGCCAAGAGACCCAGTACTTC. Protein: CASSRPGTSQETQYF.

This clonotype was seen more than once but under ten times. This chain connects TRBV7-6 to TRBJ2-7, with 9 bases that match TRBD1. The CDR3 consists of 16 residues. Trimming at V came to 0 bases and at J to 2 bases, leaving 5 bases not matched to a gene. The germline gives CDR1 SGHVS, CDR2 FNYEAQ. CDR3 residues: CASSLAGTGTTYEQYF. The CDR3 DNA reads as TGTGCCAGCAGCTTAGCGGGGACAGGGACCACCTACGAGCAGTACTTC.

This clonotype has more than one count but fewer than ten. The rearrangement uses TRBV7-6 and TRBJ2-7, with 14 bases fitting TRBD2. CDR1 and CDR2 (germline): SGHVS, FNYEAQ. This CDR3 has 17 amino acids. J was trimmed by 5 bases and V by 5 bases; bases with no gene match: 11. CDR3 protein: CASSHGTSGSYPHEQYF. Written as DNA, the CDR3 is TGTGCCAGCAGCCACGGGACTAGCGGGAGTTACCCCCACGAGCAGTACTTC.

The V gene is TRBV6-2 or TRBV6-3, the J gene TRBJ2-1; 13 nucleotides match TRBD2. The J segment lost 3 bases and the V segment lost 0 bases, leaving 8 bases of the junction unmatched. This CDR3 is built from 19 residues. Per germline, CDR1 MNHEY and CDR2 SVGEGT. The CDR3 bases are TGTGCCAGCAGTTACTCGTTCCCCCGGACTAGCGGGAGCTACAATGAGCAGTTCTTC. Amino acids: CASSYSFPRTSGSYNEQFF.

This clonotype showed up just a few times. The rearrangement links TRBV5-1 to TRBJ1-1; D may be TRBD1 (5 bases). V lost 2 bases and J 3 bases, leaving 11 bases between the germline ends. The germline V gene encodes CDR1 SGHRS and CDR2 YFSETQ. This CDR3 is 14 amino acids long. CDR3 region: CASSFQGEYTEAFF. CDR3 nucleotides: TGCGCCAGCAGCTTCCAGGGTGAATACACTGAAGCTTTCTTT.